These 2 T cell receptor beta chains share one sample of origin, sequenced in a study of control samples from healthy donors and cancer patients. Some clones are missing from TCRdb's copy, which holds only in-frame ones; the method was immunoSEQ multiplex PCR. The sample shows over 200,000 clones, over 70% of them seen only once. The sequenced sample consisted of PBMCs. All receptors derive from a woman aged 60-75 years with lung cancer.

This clone was detected only a few times. The chain carries TRBV4-1 and TRBJ2-1; D possibly corresponds to TRBD1 (6 bases). Trimming took off 2 bases at V and 0 bases at J, with 11 bases between the two ends. Germline lookup yields CDR1 MGHRA and CDR2 YSYEKL. The CDR3 sequence is 16 residues long. CDR3 in amino acids: CASSQQGYRSYNEQFF. The CDR3 DNA is TGCGCCAGCAGCCAACAGGGGTATCGCTCCTACAATGAGCAGTTCTTC.

The chain employs TRBV3-1 (or the pseudogene TRBV3-2) and TRBJ2-7; D tentatively fits TRBD1 or TRBD2 (5 bases each). Trimming stripped 1 base from V and 0 bases from J, with 13 bases between. CDR1 LGHDT and CDR2 YNNKEL come from the germline V gene (reference sequence). This CDR3 comprises 16 residues. CDR3 amino acids: CASSQGPGRSSYEQYF. CDR3 DNA sequence: TGTGCCAGCAGCCAAGGCCCGGGACGCAGCTCCTACGAGCAGTACTTC.